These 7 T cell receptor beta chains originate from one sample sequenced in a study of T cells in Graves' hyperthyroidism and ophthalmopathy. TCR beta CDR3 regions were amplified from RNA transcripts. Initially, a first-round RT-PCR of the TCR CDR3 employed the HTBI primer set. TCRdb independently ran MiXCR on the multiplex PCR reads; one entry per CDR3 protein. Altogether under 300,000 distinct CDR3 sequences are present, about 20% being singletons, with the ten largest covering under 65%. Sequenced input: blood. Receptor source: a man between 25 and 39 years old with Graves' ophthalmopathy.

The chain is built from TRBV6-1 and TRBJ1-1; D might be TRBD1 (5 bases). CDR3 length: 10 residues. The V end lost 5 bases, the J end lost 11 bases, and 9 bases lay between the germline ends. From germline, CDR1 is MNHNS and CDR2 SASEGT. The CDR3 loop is CASSQGEAFF. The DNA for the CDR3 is TGTGCCAGCAGTCAGGGAGAGGCTTTCTTT.

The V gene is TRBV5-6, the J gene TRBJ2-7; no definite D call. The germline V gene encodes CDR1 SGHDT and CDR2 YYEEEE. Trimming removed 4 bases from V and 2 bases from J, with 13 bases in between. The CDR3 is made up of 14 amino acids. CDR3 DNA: TGTGCCAGCAGCCCCGAAACAGCCACCTACGAGCAGTACTTC. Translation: CASSPETATYEQYF.

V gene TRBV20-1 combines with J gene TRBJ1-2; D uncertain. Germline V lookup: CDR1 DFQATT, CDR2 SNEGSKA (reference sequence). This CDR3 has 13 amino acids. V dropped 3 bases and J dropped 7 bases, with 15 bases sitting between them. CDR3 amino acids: CSASYLASGGYTF. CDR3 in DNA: TGCAGTGCTAGTTACTTGGCGTCTGGTGGCTACACCTTC.

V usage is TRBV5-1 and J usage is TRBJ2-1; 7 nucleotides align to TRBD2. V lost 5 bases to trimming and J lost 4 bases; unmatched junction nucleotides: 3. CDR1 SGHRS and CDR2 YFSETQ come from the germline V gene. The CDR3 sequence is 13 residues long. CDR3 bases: TGCGCCAGCAGGTCCGGGGGGTACAATGAGCAGTTCTTC. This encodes CASRSGGYNEQFF.

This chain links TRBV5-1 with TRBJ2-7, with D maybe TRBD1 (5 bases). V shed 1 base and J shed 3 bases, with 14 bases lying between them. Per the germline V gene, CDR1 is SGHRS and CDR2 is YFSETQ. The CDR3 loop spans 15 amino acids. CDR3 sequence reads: CASSLQGSADYEQYF. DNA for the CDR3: TGCGCCAGCAGCTTGCAGGGCAGTGCCGACTACGAGCAGTACTTC.

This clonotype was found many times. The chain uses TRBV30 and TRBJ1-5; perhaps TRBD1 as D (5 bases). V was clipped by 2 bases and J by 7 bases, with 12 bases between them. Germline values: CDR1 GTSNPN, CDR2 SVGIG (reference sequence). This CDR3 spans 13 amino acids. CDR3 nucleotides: TGTGCCTGGAGTCAACAGGAGGGCCAGCCCCAGCATTTT. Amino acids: CAWSQQEGQPQHF.

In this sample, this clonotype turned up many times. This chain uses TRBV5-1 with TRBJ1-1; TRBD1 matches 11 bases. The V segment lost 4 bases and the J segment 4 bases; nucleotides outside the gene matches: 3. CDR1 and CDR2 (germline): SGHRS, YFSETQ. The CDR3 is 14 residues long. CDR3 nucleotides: TGCGCCAGCAGCGAGGGACAGGGGGGCACTGAAGCTTTCTTT. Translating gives CASSEGQGGTEAFF.